These T cell receptor beta chains were read from a single sample in a study of blood T cell repertoires in COVID-19. Measured with immunoSEQ multiplex PCR; TCRdb has only the in-frame clones, and not every one. This table has about 260,000 clones, roughly 86% appearing once. The sequenced sample was PBMCs or T cells enriched from blood (not recorded which). These receptors were obtained from a woman aged 50 to 60 who had recovered from COVID-19. Each CDR3 is given with its conserved first and last residue. D genes are given only for firm matches. The size of a clone is reported for some rows only, either as once, few or many, or as a class for expanded clones.

TRBV6-5	TRBJ1-4	.	few	CASSYSGEKLFF	TGTGCCAGCAGTTACTCCGGGGAAAAACTGTTTTTT
TRBV18	TRBJ2-4	.	.	CASQGIAKNIQYF	TGTGCCAGCCAGGGGATAGCCAAAAACATTCAGTACTTC
TRBV2	TRBJ1-4	.	.	CASSGDRSLVEKLFF	TGTGCCAGCAGTGGCGACAGGTCTCTAGTTGAAAAACTGTTTTTT
TRBV15	TRBJ2-1	.	.	CATSRDMQGIWDNEQFF	TGTGCCACCAGCAGAGATATGCAGGGGATCTGGGACAATGAGCAGTTCTTC
TRBV7-9	TRBJ2-1	.	.	CASSFPRLDSNEQFF	TGTGCCAGCAGCTTTCCGCGCCTCGACAGCAATGAGCAGTTCTTC
TRBV6-2/TRBV6-3	TRBJ1-6	TRBD1	.	CASSYGRGNSPLHF	TGTGCCAGCAGTTACGGCAGGGGGAATTCACCCCTCCACTTT
TRBV7-9	TRBJ2-7	.	once	CASSSGGLPYSDYEQYF	TGTGCCAGCAGCTCCGGGGGACTTCCCTACTCAGACTACGAGCAGTACTTC
TRBV30	TRBJ1-1	.	.	CAWSVAMNTEAFF	TGTGCCTGGAGTGTAGCCATGAACACTGAAGCTTTCTTT
TRBV18	TRBJ2-1	TRBD2	.	CASSPPGLAGVNEQFF	TGTGCCAGCTCACCACCGGGACTAGCGGGAGTTAATGAGCAGTTCTTC
TRBV18	TRBJ1-1	.	.	CASSPSSVGRTEAFF	TGTGCCAGCTCACCCAGTTCGGTAGGGAGGACTGAAGCTTTCTTT
TRBV10-1	TRBJ2-5	TRBD1	.	CASSVPSRKGAHETQYF	TGCGCCAGCAGTGTCCCCTCCCGAAAGGGGGCGCATGAGACCCAGTACTTC
TRBV3-1/TRBV3-2	TRBJ2-7	.	once	CASSQYRDFTYEQYF	TGTGCCAGCAGCCAATACCGGGACTTCACCTACGAGCAGTACTTC
TRBV20-1	TRBJ1-1	.	.	CSARDDRQAFF	TGCAGTGCTAGAGATGACAGACAAGCTTTCTTT
TRBV14	TRBJ2-3	.	once	CASSVGDTNTDTQYF	TGTGCCAGCAGCGTAGGGGACACCAACACAGATACGCAGTATTTT
TRBV2	TRBJ2-1	TRBD2	once	CASSGFPGGFYNEQFF	TGTGCCAGCAGTGGATTCCCGGGAGGGTTCTACAATGAGCAGTTCTTC
TRBV7-9	TRBJ1-2	.	few	CASSLGTANYGYTF	TGTGCCAGCAGCTTAGGGACAGCTAACTATGGCTACACCTTC
TRBV7-2	TRBJ1-2	.	once	CASSLEYGANYGYTF	TGTGCCAGCAGCTTAGAGTACGGAGCAAACTATGGCTACACCTTC
TRBV7-2	TRBJ1-1	.	.	CASTPRAGNTEAFF	TGTGCCAGCACCCCCCGGGCGGGGAACACTGAAGCTTTCTTT
TRBV11-3	TRBJ1-2	.	.	CASSPGAVSLRDGYTF	TGTGCCAGCAGCCCTGGGGCAGTCTCTCTGCGTGATGGCTACACCTTC
TRBV19	TRBJ1-1	.	.	CASSLGDWLNTEAFF	TGTGCCAGTAGTCTGGGGGACTGGTTGAACACTGAAGCTTTCTTT
TRBV4-1	TRBJ2-3	.	.	CASSQGSHGPRGDTQYF	TGCGCCAGCAGCCAAGGGTCGCACGGCCCCCGGGGGGATACGCAGTATTTT
TRBV9	TRBJ2-1	TRBD2	.	CASSVVGGGYDEQFF	TGTGCCAGCAGCGTAGTCGGCGGGGGTTACGATGAGCAGTTCTTC
TRBV7-3	TRBJ2-3	.	many	CASSLLARDTQYF	TGTGCCAGCAGCTTACTAGCGAGGGATACGCAGTATTTT
TRBV18	TRBJ1-1	TRBD1	.	CASSGQGGTEAFF	TGTGCCAGCTCCGGACAGGGGGGGACTGAAGCTTTCTTT
TRBV28	TRBJ2-7	TRBD2	.	CASSSGLSYEQYF	TGTGCCAGCAGTTCGGGACTATCTTACGAGCAGTACTTC
TRBV7-3	TRBJ1-1	.	.	CASSFTGTSEAFF	TGTGCCAGCAGCTTCACAGGGACCTCTGAAGCTTTCTTT
TRBV30	TRBJ1-5	TRBD1	.	CACAGQGAQPQHF	TGTGCCTGCGCCGGACAGGGGGCTCAGCCCCAGCATTTT
TRBV7-9	TRBJ2-3	TRBD2	.	CASSLGLADTDTQYF	TGTGCCAGCAGCTTGGGGCTAGCGGACACAGATACGCAGTATTTT
TRBV5-1	TRBJ1-1	TRBD1	.	CASSRGTGGEDTEAFF	TGCGCCAGCAGCCGGGGGACAGGGGGCGAGGACACTGAAGCTTTCTTT
TRBV29-1	TRBJ2-7	TRBD1	few	CSAQGQGYEQYF	TGCAGCGCGCAGGGACAGGGGTACGAGCAGTACTTC
TRBV14	TRBJ1-5	.	.	CASSQDREDRSNQPQHF	TGTGCCAGCAGCCAAGATCGGGAGGACCGCTCCAATCAGCCCCAGCATTTT
TRBV6-5	TRBJ2-7	TRBD1	.	CASSYYSTGAPYEQYF	TGTGCCAGCAGTTACTACTCGACAGGGGCCCCCTACGAGCAGTACTTC
TRBV3-1/TRBV3-2	TRBJ2-7	.	few	CASSQRGAPYEQYF	TGTGCCAGCAGCCAACGGGGGGCCCCCTACGAGCAGTACTTC